This T cell receptor (beta chain) originates from a study of CD8+CD57+ T cells in acquired aplastic anemia. Study overall: The sorted CD4+ and CD8+ cells yielded an average approximately 3.3 ug of DNA.

The use of genomic DNA as template underpinned the TCR beta VDJ and CDR3 profiling. Via MiXCR, TCRdb re-called the reads, giving one row per CDR3 protein. The sample contains over 150,000 distinct CDR3 sequences, under 55% of which appear only once. For sequencing, patients were chosen who had shown expansion of CD8+CD57+ cells by flow cytometry. Looked up from germline, CDR1 is SGDLS and CDR2 is YYNGEE. V shed 4 bases, J shed 6 bases, and the junction held 9 bases outside the gene matches. CDR3 length: 16 residues. The specimen was sorted CD4+, CD8+, or CD8+CD57+ T cells (not recorded which) from PBMCs. The genes are TRBV9 and TRBJ2-1, with 11 bases fitting TRBD2. This sequence was found in a human donor with aplastic anemia. In nucleotides, the CDR3 is TGTGCCAGCAGCATAGGGACTAGCGGTTTCTGCAATGAGCAGTTCTTC. This gives the protein CASSIGTSGFCNEQFF.